This T cell receptor (beta chain) was captured in a study of blood T cell repertoires in COVID-19. Study at large: Sample material is recorded as cDNA or gDNA derived from T cells, B-cell-depleted T cells, or PBMCs.

This clone was detected only once. Clones were sequenced by immunoSEQ multiplex PCR, and TCRdb holds only the in-frame ones, with some missing. The sample comprises 140,000 to 150,000 clones, approximately 89% of which are singletons, and roughly 10% rests with the top ten. Sequencing used peripheral blood. The sequence derives from a man aged 55 to 70 with active or convalescent COVID-19.

CDR3 in amino acids: CASSSGGTGGNQPQHF. CDR3 nucleotides: TGTGCCAGCAGTTCAGGAGGGACAGGGGGCAATCAGCCCCAGCATTTT. The chain combines TRBV28 with TRBJ1-5; 10 nucleotides agree with TRBD1. Germline V CDR1 and CDR2: MDHEN, SYDVKM. Trimming removed 4 bases from V and 2 bases from J; junction bases left unmatched: 5. CDR3 length equals 16 residues.